Following are 17 T cell receptor beta chains from one sample sequenced in a study of T cell responses to AZD1222 COVID-19 vaccine. Assay: immunoSEQ multiplex PCR; the TCRdb copy retains only in-frame clones and omits some. The table shows 150,000 to 200,000 clones, with about 92% occurring only once. The sample consisted of peripheral blood, taken on day 0 of AZD1222 vaccination. The receptors shown here come from an adult in good health.

This clone was seen a single time. This chain connects TRBV7-8 to TRBJ2-7; D is unclear. The CDR3 runs to 15 residues. Germline CDR1 is SGHVS and CDR2 is FQNEAQ. The V gene lost 5 bases and the J gene lost 6 bases, with 20 bases spanning the gap. CDR3 sequence: CASSQTVDSGSEQYF. CDR3 nucleotide sequence: TGTGCCAGCAGCCAAACAGTGGATTCCGGCTCCGAGCAGTACTTC.

This clone came up once. This sequence joins TRBV10-3 and TRBJ1-1, with TRBD1 matching over 8 bases. The CDR3 contains 14 residues. V shed 7 bases and J 2 bases; nucleotides not matched to a gene: 6. The germline V gene has CDR1 ENHRY and CDR2 SYGVKD. CDR3 sequence: CAITRDRKNTEAFF. The DNA of the CDR3 is TGTGCCATCACCCGGGACAGGAAAAACACTGAAGCTTTCTTT.

In this sample, this clone turned up once. This chain uses TRBV12-3 or TRBV12-4 with TRBJ1-3, with 7 bases identical to TRBD1. V gave up 4 bases and J gave up 6 bases; unmatched junction bases: 3. This CDR3 has 13 amino acids. The CDR3 sequence: CASSYRGTNTIYF. DNA of the CDR3: TGTGCCAGCAGTTACAGGGGAACAAACACCATATATTTT.

V is TRBV6-5 and J is TRBJ1-4, with 8 bases matching TRBD1. Germline V gene data show CDR1 as MNHEY and CDR2 as SVGAGI. This CDR3 region has 14 residues. V was clipped by 6 bases and J by 4 bases; unmatched bases: 4. DNA for the CDR3: TGTGCCAGCAGCGGGACAGGCAGTAATGAAAAACTGTTTTTT. Its translation: CASSGTGSNEKLFF.

This chain connects TRBV28 to TRBJ1-1, with a tentative D call TRBD1 (5 bases). This CDR3 is 14 amino acids long. V was trimmed by 3 bases and J by 1 base, leaving 9 bases between them. CDR1 is MDHEN, CDR2 SYDVKM, per germline. This CDR3 reads CASSFQGGNTEAFF. CDR3 DNA: TGTGCCAGCAGTTTTCAGGGAGGGAACACTGAAGCTTTCTTT.

This rearrangement joins TRBV24-1 to TRBJ1-2; TRBD1 aligns across 8 bases. The V segment lost 3 bases and the J segment 11 bases; nucleotides outside the gene matches: 1. CDR3 length equals 11 residues. CDR1 is KGHDR, CDR2 SFDVKD, per germline. The CDR3: CATSDTGGYTF. DNA of the CDR3: TGTGCCACCAGTGATACAGGGGGGTACACCTTC.

The chain uses TRBV9 and TRBJ2-2; D perhaps matches TRBD2 (6 bases). The V gene's germline CDR1 is SGDLS and CDR2 YYNGEE. This CDR3 has 16 amino acids. V dropped 3 bases and J dropped 4 bases, with 16 bases sitting between them. This CDR3 reads CASSATGSLLTGELFF. DNA of the CDR3: TGTGCCAGCAGCGCGACCGGGAGCCTACTCACCGGGGAGCTGTTTTTT. The whole variable domain, filled in from reference TRBV9 and TRBJ2-2, reads DSGVTQTPKHLITATGQRVTLRCSPRSGDLSVYWYQQSLDQGLQFLIQYYNGEERAKGNILERFSAQQFPDLHSELNLSSLELGDSALYFCASSATGSLLTGELFFGEGSRLTVL.

The V gene is TRBV6-4, the J gene TRBJ2-2; D is perhaps TRBD1 (6 bases). This CDR3 has 15 residues. With 0 bases removed from V and 2 bases from J, the gap between germline ends came to 7 bases. Per the germline V gene, CDR1 is MRHNA and CDR2 is SNTAGT. CDR3 protein: CASSDSGTNTGELFF. CDR3 coding DNA: TGTGCCAGCAGTGACTCCGGGACAAACACCGGGGAGCTGTTTTTT.

The chain is built from TRBV11-2 and TRBJ2-7; D may be TRBD1 (5 bases). Looked up from germline, CDR1 is SGHAT and CDR2 is FQNNGV. V lost 0 bases, J lost 2 bases, and 8 bases lay in between. The CDR3 is 14 amino acids. The DNA for the CDR3 is TGTGCCAGCAGCTTAGACCTGGGGCCCTACGAGCAGTACGTC. Amino acid sequence: CASSLDLGPYEQYV.

This clone has more than one count but fewer than ten. J is TRBJ2-5 and V is TRBV5-5, with 8 bases aligning to TRBD2. Looked up from germline, CDR1 is SGHKS and CDR2 is YYEKEE (reference sequence). The CDR3 length is 15 residues. The V and J ends lost 0 bases and 4 bases, in that order; junction bases with no gene match: 5. As DNA, the CDR3 is TGTGCCAGCAGCTTGGAACGGGGGGGCGTAGAGACCCAGTACTTC. Translation gives CASSLERGGVETQYF.

This chain links TRBV7-3 with TRBJ2-2; D is unresolved. Trimming cost V 1 base and J 1 base, with 7 bases left between them. Per germline, CDR1 SGHTA and CDR2 FQGTGA. The CDR3 is made up of 15 amino acids. The CDR3 region is CASSLMNENTGELFF. CDR3 in DNA: TGTGCCAGCAGCTTAATGAACGAGAACACCGGGGAGCTGTTTTTT.

For the CDR3, the DNA is TGTGCCATCAGGGCTAGCGGGAGGGATGAGCAGTTCTTC. Its translation: CAIRASGRDEQFF. The chain is built from TRBV10-3 and TRBJ2-1, with 12 bases lining up with TRBD2. Per germline, CDR1 ENHRY and CDR2 SYGVKD. The CDR3 consists of 13 residues. The V segment lost 6 bases and the J segment 8 bases; nucleotides outside the gene matches: 2.

Concerning this clone itself: Its ends do not fully match the called genes, so a read error is possible. Here the CDR3 reads CAISDSGTGDSPLHF. In DNA form, the CDR3 reads TGTGCCATCAGTGACTCCGGGACAGGAGATTCGCCCCTCCACTTT. This rearrangement joins TRBV10-3 to TRBJ1-6; TRBD1 aligns across 8 bases. CDR3 length equals 15 residues. CDR1 is ENHRY, CDR2 SYGVKD, per germline.

This sequence joins TRBV9 and TRBJ1-1; no reliable D call. V gave up 4 bases and J gave up 4 bases, with 14 bases separating them. The CDR3 has 14 amino acids. CDR1 and CDR2 (germline): SGDLS, YYNGEE. The CDR3 DNA sequence: TGTGCCAGCAGCCCCGGAGATGTGGGCACTGAAGCTTTCTTT. Residues: CASSPGDVGTEAFF.

The chain recombines TRBV5-6 with TRBJ2-7, with TRBD1 matching over 9 bases. This CDR3 spans 15 amino acids. The germline gives CDR1 SGHDT, CDR2 YYEEEE. The V gene end was trimmed by 3 bases and the J gene end by 3 bases; junction bases not matched to a gene: 7. CDR3 sequence reads: CASSSDDRGGYEQYF. The DNA for the CDR3 is TGTGCCAGCAGCTCGGACGACAGGGGGGGCTACGAGCAGTACTTC.

V is TRBV6-5 and J is TRBJ1-2; the match to TRBD1 covers 7 bases. V trimming: 8 bases; J trimming: 6 bases; junction bases outside the gene matches: 12. The CDR3 contains 14 residues. Germline values: CDR1 MNHEY, CDR2 SVGAGI. This CDR3 reads CASSETGRFNGYTF. CDR3 nucleotide sequence: TGTGCCAGCTCGGAGACAGGGCGATTCAATGGCTACACCTTC.

The chain links TRBV28 to TRBJ1-2; D call uncertain. Germline V gene lookup returns CDR1 MDHEN and CDR2 SYDVKM. The CDR3 runs to 14 residues. Trimming pared 2 bases from V and 0 bases from J, leaving 7 bases between. The CDR3 DNA reads TGTGCCAGCAGTTTACGGGGAGCTAACTATGGCTACACCTTC. Translation: CASSLRGANYGYTF.